This T cell receptor beta chain was sequenced in a study of cytomegalovirus exposure and HLA in healthy donors. The overall study: One earlier analysis, a look at roughly 180 million T cells, found fewer than 140 million unique TCR beta sequences.

Trimming stripped 5 bases from V and 3 bases from J, with 8 bases between. Germline V gene lookup returns CDR1 SGHVS and CDR2 FQNEAQ. The CDR3 runs 13 residues. Comment on this clone: What it binds is unknown.

The primer mix had 60 Vbeta and 13 Jbeta primers. Produced via immunoSEQ multiplex PCR; TCRdb's table is partial and in-frame only. The sample shows 150,000 to 200,000 clones, roughly 80% of them seen only once. Overall study findings and caveats: The study labeled 170 or so TCR beta chains cytomegalovirus-associated. Accurate HLA-A and HLA-B prediction from TCR beta sequences was reported for most subjects.

The chain joins TRBV7-8 to TRBJ2-1; TRBD2 might be the D (5 bases). The specimen sequenced was PBMCs. The sequence was obtained from a middle-aged man in good health and CMV-seropositive. The CDR3 sequence: CASSRTSYNEQFF. The CDR3 region has the DNA TGTGCCAGCAGCCGCACTAGCTACAATGAGCAGTTCTTC.